One sample yielded the 5 T cell receptor beta chains listed below, sequenced in a study of blood T cell repertoires in COVID-19 (TCRdb year 2020). Library preparation was by the immunoSEQ multiplex PCR assay. TCRdb limited this immuneACCESS table to in-frame rearrangements with V and J called. A share of clones is missing; checked studies link under half to unresolved V genes, and the rest is unexplained. The sample table contains roughly 99,000 clones; only one count was recorded for about 89% of them. Roughly 1.2% of the sample belongs to the ten largest clones. The sequencing sample was made of peripheral blood. The receptor source for this set is a woman under 40 with acute or convalescent COVID-19.

This rearrangement joins TRBV19 to TRBJ1-1, with 9 nucleotides matching TRBD1. The CDR3 loop spans 16 amino acids. Germline CDR1 is LNHDA and CDR2 is SQIVND (reference sequence). V dropped 3 bases and J dropped 1; count of bases not matched to a gene: 6. CDR3 DNA: TGTGCCAGTAGTATGGGGCCGGGACAGGGGAACACTGAAGCTTTCTTT. Residues: CASSMGPGQGNTEAFF.

This clone was recorded once. The chain employs TRBV6-1 and TRBJ1-5; tentatively, D is TRBD1 (5 bases). The length of the CDR3 is 14 residues. Trimming removed 3 bases from V and 3 bases from J, with 9 bases in between. Germline CDR1 is MNHNS and CDR2 is SASEGT. The CDR3 coding sequence is TGTGCCAGCAGTGAGAGCAGGGTCAATCAGCCCCAGCATTTT. This codes for CASSESRVNQPQHF.

J is TRBJ1-3 and V is TRBV18; D is undetermined. Germline V gene data show CDR1 as KGHSH and CDR2 as LQKENI. The CDR3 is 16 amino acids. V was cut by 3 bases and J by 1 base, with 13 bases left in between. In DNA, the CDR3 is TGTGCCAGCTCACCGGACTCCCTCGGGTCTGGAAACACCATATATTTT. Residues: CASSPDSLGSGNTIYF.

The chain carries TRBV6-2 or TRBV6-3 and TRBJ1-5, with 8 bases lining up with TRBD1. The CDR3 has 21 residues. The ends lost 2 bases at V and 0 bases at J; junction bases unmatched: 18. The V gene's germline CDR1 is MNHEY and CDR2 SVGEGT. The CDR3 sequence: CASSYPRDGDRGEYSNQPQHF. As DNA, the CDR3 is TGTGCCAGCAGTTACCCTCGCGACGGCGACAGGGGCGAGTATAGCAATCAGCCCCAGCATTTT.

The chain is built from TRBV19 and TRBJ1-5; the match to TRBD1 covers 7 bases. This CDR3 has 19 amino acids. Germline V gives CDR1 LNHDA, CDR2 SQIVND (reference sequence). V trimming: 4 bases; J trimming: 0 bases; junction bases outside the gene matches: 15. In DNA form, the CDR3 reads TGTGCCAGTAGTAATCCGAGGGACAGTGGGGGTTATAGCAATCAGCCCCAGCATTTT. Amino acids: CASSNPRDSGGYSNQPQHF. Combining the CDR3 with reference TRBV19 and TRBJ1-5 gives the whole variable domain DGGITQSPKYLFRKEGQNVTLSCEQNLNHDAMYWYRQDPGQGLRLIYYSQIVNDFQKGDIAEGYSVSREKKESFPLTVTSAQKNPTAFYLCASSNPRDSGGYSNQPQHFGDGTRLSIL.